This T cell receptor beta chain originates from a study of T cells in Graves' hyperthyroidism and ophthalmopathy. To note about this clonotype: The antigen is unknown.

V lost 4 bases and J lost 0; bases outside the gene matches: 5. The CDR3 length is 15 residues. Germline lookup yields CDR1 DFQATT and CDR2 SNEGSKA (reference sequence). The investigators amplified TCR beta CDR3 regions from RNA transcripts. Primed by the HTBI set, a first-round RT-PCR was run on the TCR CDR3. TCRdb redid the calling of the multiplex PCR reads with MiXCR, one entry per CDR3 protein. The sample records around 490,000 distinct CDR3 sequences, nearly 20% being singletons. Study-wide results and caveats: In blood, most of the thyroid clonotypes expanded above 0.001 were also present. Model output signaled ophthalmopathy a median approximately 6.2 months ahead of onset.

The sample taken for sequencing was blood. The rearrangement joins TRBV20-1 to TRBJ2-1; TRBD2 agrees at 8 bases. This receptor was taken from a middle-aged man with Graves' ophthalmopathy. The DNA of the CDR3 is TGCAGTGCTAAAAGCGGGAGACCCTCCTACAATGAGCAGTTCTTC. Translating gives CSAKSGRPSYNEQFF.